Each of the 20 T cell receptor beta chains below was sequenced from the same sample in a study of cytomegalovirus exposure and HLA in healthy donors. The PCR was carried out with 60 Vbeta primers and 13 Jbeta primers. The protocol was immunoSEQ multiplex PCR, while the TCRdb copy is restricted to in-frame clones and leaves out a portion. The sample carries about 180,000 clones, around 77% recorded once. The sequenced sample consisted of PBMCs. These receptors originate from a man aged 60 to 69 in good health and CMV-seronegative.

This chain joins TRBV14 and TRBJ1-1; D call uncertain. Per germline, CDR1 SGHDN and CDR2 FVKESK. V lost 1 base, J lost 3 bases, and 15 bases lay in between. This CDR3 contains 16 residues. Here the CDR3 reads CASSQVLPGVDTEAFF. CDR3 sequence (DNA): TGTGCCAGCAGCCAAGTCCTCCCCGGGGTGGACACTGAAGCTTTCTTT.

A remark on this clone: A junction end diverges from the germline sequence, so it may reflect a read error. This sequence joins TRBV5-1 and TRBJ1-2; possible D gene TRBD1, 6 bases. Germline V gives CDR1 SGHRS, CDR2 YFSETQ. This CDR3 is 14 amino acids long. Written as DNA, the CDR3 is TGCGCCAGCAGCTTGTCCCAGGGGATCGATGGCTACCCCTTC. Translating gives CASSLSQGIDGYPF.

The chain combines TRBV30 with TRBJ2-7; TRBD2 aligns across 9 bases. From germline, CDR1 is GTSNPN and CDR2 SVGIG (reference sequence). The V and J ends lost 1 base and 6 bases, in that order; junction bases with no gene match: 10. CDR3 length: 15 residues. The CDR3 region is CAWSGSSGSIFEQYF. As DNA, the CDR3 is TGTGCCTGGAGTGGTAGTAGCGGGAGTATTTTCGAGCAGTACTTC. Full variable domain (missing parts from reference TRBV30 and TRBJ2-7): SQTIHQWPATLVQPVGSPLSLECTVEGTSNPNLYWYRQAAGRGLQLLFYSVGIGQISSEVPQNLSASRPQDRQFILSSKKLLLSDSGFYLCAWSGSSGSIFEQYFGPGTRLTVT.

V usage is TRBV2 and J usage is TRBJ2-5; 8 bases line up with TRBD1. This CDR3 contains 16 residues. Germline CDR1 reads SNHLY; CDR2 reads FYNNEI. With V trimmed by 0 bases and J by 4 bases, 7 bases remained unmatched. This CDR3 is CASSEAIGDRGETQYF. In nucleotides, the CDR3 is TGTGCCAGCAGTGAAGCGATAGGAGACAGGGGAGAGACCCAGTACTTC. Based on the CDR3 plus reference TRBV2 and TRBJ2-5, the full variable domain is EPEVTQTPSHQVTQMGQEVILRCVPISNHLYFYWYRQILGQKVEFLVSFYNNEISEKSEIFDDQFSVERPDGSNFTLKIRSTKLEDSAMYFCASSEAIGDRGETQYFGPGTRLLVL.

The chain uses TRBV15 and TRBJ2-3; 14 bases align to TRBD2. The CDR3 spans 16 residues. The V gene's germline CDR1 is LNHNV and CDR2 YYDKDF (reference sequence). V lost 1 base and J lost 4; bases outside the gene matches: 1. In DNA form, the CDR3 reads TGTGCCACCAGCAGAGGACTAGCGGGAGGGTCAGATACGCAGTATTTT. As protein: CATSRGLAGGSDTQYF.

The DNA for the CDR3 is TGTGCCAGTAGTATCGGCCAATCCGCGCAGGTCGCTAACTATGGCTACACCTTC. It yields the protein CASSIGQSAQVANYGYTF. The chain joins TRBV19 to TRBJ1-2; D remains ambiguous. The CDR3 covers 18 residues. Per the germline V gene, CDR1 is LNHDA and CDR2 is SQIVND (reference sequence). Between the trimmed V and J ends, which lost 3 bases and 0 bases, there was a span of 20 bases.

The rearrangement uses TRBV5-6 and TRBJ1-2; a possible D gene is TRBD1 (6 bases). The CDR3 spans 14 residues. V lost 2 bases, J lost 4 bases, and 12 bases lay in between. Germline CDR1 is SGHDT and CDR2 is YYEEEE. Here the CDR3 DNA reads TGTGCCAGCAGCTTAGGTGACAGGACCTATGGCTACACCTTC. It translates to CASSLGDRTYGYTF.

This sequence joins TRBV7-8 and TRBJ2-7, with D possibly being TRBD1 (6 bases). Germline values: CDR1 SGHVS, CDR2 FQNEAQ. Trimming left V 4 bases short and J 0 bases short, with 19 bases between. The CDR3 runs to 17 residues. The CDR3: CASSSFGPRDNSYEQYF. CDR3 coding DNA: TGTGCCAGCAGCTCCTTCGGTCCCCGGGACAACTCCTACGAGCAGTACTTC. Variable domain in full (rest from reference TRBV7-8 and TRBJ2-7): GAGVSQSPRYKVAKRGQDVALRCDPISGHVSLFWYQQALGQGPEFLTYFQNEAQLDKSGLPSDRFFAERPEGSVSTLKIQRTQQEDSAVYLCASSSFGPRDNSYEQYFGPGTRLTVT.

This clone was counted once. The chain joins TRBV9 to TRBJ2-2; 9 nucleotides align to TRBD2. The CDR3 is made up of 16 amino acids. Germline V lookup: CDR1 SGDLS, CDR2 YYNGEE. After removal of 0 bases from V and 5 bases from J, the junction contained 5 bases not matched to a gene. The CDR3, as DNA: TGTGCCAGCAGCGTAGGCGGCGGGGGGGCGACCGGGGAGCTGTTTTTT. Residues: CASSVGGGGATGELFF.

The chain uses TRBV30 and TRBJ2-7; 9 bases fit TRBD2. This CDR3 is 13 amino acids long. The V gene end was trimmed by 3 bases and the J gene end by 3 bases; junction bases not matched to a gene: 3. The V gene's germline CDR1 is GTSNPN and CDR2 SVGIG (reference sequence). CDR3 bases: TGTGCCTGGAGCGCGGGAGGGCTCTACGAGCAGTACTTC. This sequence encodes CAWSAGGLYEQYF. Variable domain in full (rest from reference TRBV30 and TRBJ2-7): SQTIHQWPATLVQPVGSPLSLECTVEGTSNPNLYWYRQAAGRGLQLLFYSVGIGQISSEVPQNLSASRPQDRQFILSSKKLLLSDSGFYLCAWSAGGLYEQYFGPGTRLTVT.

In this sample, this clone turned up a few times. This chain joins TRBV5-4 and TRBJ2-7, with no clear D. V was clipped by 3 bases and J by 2 bases, with 9 bases between them. Germline V CDR1 and CDR2: SGHNT, YYREEE (reference sequence). The CDR3 has 13 residues. The CDR3 nucleotides are TGTGCCAGCAGCTCCGTGCCTACCTACGAGCAGTACTTC. Translation: CASSSVPTYEQYF. Complete variable domain (other parts from reference TRBV5-4 and TRBJ2-7): ETGVTQSPTHLIKTRGQQVTLRCSSQSGHNTVSWYQQALGQGPQFIFQYYREEENGRGNFPPRFSGLQFPNYSSELNVNALELDDSALYLCASSSVPTYEQYFGPGTRLTVT.

The V call is TRBV5-6, the J call TRBJ1-1; possibly TRBD1 for D (6 bases). Germline lookup yields CDR1 SGHDT and CDR2 YYEEEE. This CDR3 region has 14 residues. Trimming took 4 bases from V and 4 from J, leaving 14 bases between them. Written as DNA, the CDR3 is TGTGCCAGCAGCGTAACAGGGATTTTCACTGAAGCTTTCTTT. It is translated as CASSVTGIFTEAFF.

The chain uses TRBV5-1 and TRBJ2-7, with TRBD1 matching over 8 bases. J lost 1 base, V lost 0 bases, and 3 bases had no gene match. This CDR3 spans 15 amino acids. The germline V gene has CDR1 SGHRS and CDR2 YFSETQ. CDR3 DNA sequence: TGCGCCAGCAGCTTGGCCGGACAGGGTTCCTACGAGCAGTACTTC. Translating gives CASSLAGQGSYEQYF.

The V call is TRBV15, the J call TRBJ2-1; 13 nucleotides match TRBD2. There are 17 residues in the CDR3. Trimming removed 5 bases from V and 4 bases from J; junction bases left unmatched: 8. Germline V lookup: CDR1 LNHNV, CDR2 YYDKDF (reference sequence). The CDR3 DNA follows: TGTGCCACCAGCTCTCGGACTAGCGGGGGCCAATACAATGAGCAGTTCTTC. Amino acids: CATSSRTSGGQYNEQFF.

V is TRBV28 and J is TRBJ2-7; 10 nucleotides agree with TRBD2. Germline CDR1 MDHEN, CDR2 SYDVKM. The length of the CDR3 is 16 residues. J lost 3 bases, V lost 7 bases, and 12 bases had no gene match. In nucleotides, the CDR3 is TGTGCCAGCACCGAAACTACCGGGACTAGCGTCTACGAGCAGTACTTC. This encodes CASTETTGTSVYEQYF.

The J gene is TRBJ2-3, the V gene TRBV28; D might be TRBD2 (5 bases). Trimming pared 5 bases from V and 7 bases from J, leaving 10 bases between. CDR1 is MDHEN, CDR2 SYDVKM, per germline. This CDR3 spans 12 amino acids. The CDR3 region has the DNA TGTGCCAGCAGTGGACTCCACAATACGCAGTATTTT. It is translated as CASSGLHNTQYF.

The chain combines TRBV7-2 with TRBJ1-1; D perhaps matches TRBD1 (6 bases). CDR1 SGHTA and CDR2 FQGNSA come from the germline V gene. Trimming removed 4 bases at V and 1 base at J, with 10 bases between. The CDR3 runs 14 residues. CDR3 amino acids: CASSWKDRNTEAFF. CDR3 DNA sequence: TGTGCCAGCAGCTGGAAGGACAGGAACACTGAAGCTTTCTTT.

The V and J genes are TRBV5-4 and TRBJ1-2; D is uncertain. This CDR3 contains 16 residues. Germline-derived CDR1 and CDR2 are SGHNT and YYREEE (reference sequence). V shed 0 bases and J shed 3 bases, with 15 bases lying between them. Here the CDR3 DNA reads TGTGCCAGCAGCTTGGCCACCGGGAGTTGGGACTATGGCTACACCTTC. Translated: CASSLATGSWDYGYTF.

V usage is TRBV5-1 and J usage is TRBJ1-6, with a tentative D call TRBD1 (5 bases). The germline V gene encodes CDR1 SGHRS and CDR2 YFSETQ. The CDR3 is 15 residues long. V was pared by 0 bases and J by 9 bases, with 13 bases between. The CDR3 is CASSLEGTMGSPLHF. The CDR3 DNA is TGCGCCAGCAGCTTGGAGGGGACTATGGGTTCACCCCTCCACTTT.

The genes are TRBV11-2 and TRBJ1-2; maybe TRBD1 (5 bases). CDR1 is SGHAT and CDR2 is FQNNGV in the germline V gene. V lost 5 bases and J lost 3, with 16 bases in between. This CDR3 spans 15 amino acids. CDR3 in amino acids: CASSPALDIYYGYTF. The CDR3 DNA is TGTGCCAGCAGCCCCGCCCTGGACATTTACTATGGCTACACCTTC. Full variable domain (missing parts from reference TRBV11-2 and TRBJ1-2): EAGVAQSPRYKIIEKRQSVAFWCNPISGHATLYWYQQILGQGPKLLIQFQNNGVVDDSQLPKDRFSAERLKGVDSTLKIQPAKLEDSAVYLCASSPALDIYYGYTFGSGTRLTVV.